This T cell receptor (beta chain) is drawn from a study of blood T cell repertoires in COVID-19. Germline V gives CDR1 KGHSH, CDR2 LQKENI. V lost 6 bases and J lost 2, with 11 bases in between. This CDR3 has 14 amino acids. Data came from immunoSEQ multiplex PCR; TCRdb stores just in-frame clones and leaves some out. The sample contains about 250,000 clones, 80% to 90% of which appear only once. The chain carries TRBV18 and TRBJ1-5, with D possibly TRBD1 on 6 matching bases. Sample: PBMCs or T cells enriched from blood (not recorded which). The receptor comes from a woman under 30 who had recovered from COVID-19. The CDR3 sequence: CASSRGGGNQPQHF. CDR3 nucleotides: TGTGCCAGCTCGCGGGGGGGCGGCAATCAGCCCCAGCATTTT.